The T cell receptor (beta chain) described here comes from a study of early T cells in non-severe SARS-CoV-2 infection. CDR1 and CDR2 from the germline V gene are SGHVS and FNYEAQ. This CDR3 has 12 residues. This clonotype was counted many times. A junction end diverges from the germline sequence, so it may reflect a read error. Unique molecular identifiers (one per individual cDNA molecule) were attached. TCRdb processed the 5' RACE reads anew with MiXCR; each CDR3 protein has one entry. There are tens of thousands of distinct CDR3 sequences in the sample; about 10% occur only once, and around 6.3% lies in the top ten.

Sequencing was performed on whole blood. The origin of this receptor is an adult who was a healthcare worker with PCR-confirmed SARS-CoV-2 infection or an uninfected control (not recorded which). The rearrangement joins TRBV7-6 to TRBJ2-1; tentative D call: TRBD2 (6 bases). This CDR3 reads CASSIAENEQFF. CDR3 DNA: TGTGCCAGCAGCATAGCGGAAAATGAGCAGTTCTTC.